This T cell receptor beta chain was sequenced during a study of T cell repertoires in cytomegalovirus infection. Study-level information: The public TCR beta signatures pointed to both CMV infection and matching HLA type.

The V and J ends lost 0 bases and 1 base, in that order; junction bases with no gene match: 5. The germline CDR1 and CDR2 sequences are LGHNA and YSLEER. The CDR3 covers 17 residues. The study, taken as a whole, reports: The study found HLA-C-restricted CMV-specific TCR beta clonotypes dominating the ex vivo response.

TCRdb re-derived calls from the reads in MiXCR, one entry per CDR3 protein. The sample consists of under 30,000 distinct CDR3 sequences, about 22% of them appearing once. The table lists this clonotype with many counts. The antigen is not known. The TCR originated in a human donor in good health (CMV status not recorded). Some clones in this sample may be carry-over from other donors' samples. The specimen comprised CD8+ T cells from cultured PBMCs, sampled from culture after CMV antigen stimulation. J is TRBJ2-1 and V is TRBV4-3, with 8 bases lining up with TRBD2. The CDR3 here is CASSQDGGGISYNEQFF. The CDR3 nucleotides are TGCGCCAGCAGCCAAGATGGCGGGGGGATTTCCTACAATGAGCAGTTCTTC.